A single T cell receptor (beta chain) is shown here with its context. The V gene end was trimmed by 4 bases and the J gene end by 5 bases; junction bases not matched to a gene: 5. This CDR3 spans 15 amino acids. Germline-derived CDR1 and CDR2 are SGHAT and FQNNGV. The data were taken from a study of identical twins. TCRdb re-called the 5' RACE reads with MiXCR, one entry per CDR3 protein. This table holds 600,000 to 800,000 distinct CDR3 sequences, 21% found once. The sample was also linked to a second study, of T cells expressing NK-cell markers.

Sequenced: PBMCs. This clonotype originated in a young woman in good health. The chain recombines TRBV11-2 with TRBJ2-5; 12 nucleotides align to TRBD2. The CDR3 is CASSSLTSGSETQYF. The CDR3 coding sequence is TGTGCCAGCAGCTCCCTGACTAGCGGGAGTGAGACCCAGTACTTC.